This TCR beta chain was recorded in a study of T cell changes during pregnancy in multiple sclerosis. Using immunoSEQ multiplex PCR, the repertoire was profiled, and TCRdb retains in-frame clones only, with some absent. The data contain 55,000 to 70,000 clones, roughly 89% of them seen just once; the ten biggest clones take up roughly 1.4%. The CDR3 runs 16 residues. Trimming removed 6 bases from V and 0 bases from J; junction bases left unmatched: 7. In germline, CDR1 is KGHSH, CDR2 LQKENI. The specimen was peripheral blood, collected in the third trimester of pregnancy. The chain combines TRBV18 with TRBJ1-4, with 7 bases lining up with TRBD1. The receptor was isolated from a female donor in good health, enrolled as a control in a pregnancy study. This chain's CDR3 is CASSPGQHATNEKLFF. Here the CDR3 DNA reads TGTGCCAGCTCTCCGGGACAGCATGCAACTAATGAAAAACTGTTTTTT.